This T cell receptor (beta chain) derives from a study of cytomegalovirus exposure and HLA in healthy donors. This CDR3 comprises 17 residues. Trimming cost V 1 base and J 2 bases; bases outside gene matches: 9. Per germline, CDR1 SGHDN and CDR2 FVKESK. In the PCR, 60 Vbeta and 13 Jbeta primers were used. Repertoires were generated with immunoSEQ multiplex PCR, while TCRdb's copy carries only in-frame clones and drops some. Of about 190,000 clones in the sample, 77% were seen once. With regard to this clone: Antigen: not known.

Study-wide points: Rare TCR sequences predominated, though certain public TCRs were found in many donors.

Sequenced sample: PBMCs. The chain joins TRBV14 to TRBJ2-5; TRBD1 agrees at 8 bases. The TCR comes from a woman in her thirties in good health and CMV-seropositive. CDR3 DNA: TGTGCCAGCAGCCAAGTTTCGTACAGGGGGAGTCAAGAGACCCAGTACTTC. As protein: CASSQVSYRGSQETQYF.